The 28 T cell receptor beta chains given below trace back to one sample, sequenced in a study of shared clonotypes between healthy human individuals. Sequenced by immunoSEQ multiplex PCR; TCRdb stores in-frame clones only, minus some. Of some 1,100,000 clones in the sample, 75% to 80% are singletons; the top ten hold 0.5% to 0.6%. Sequenced material: memory CD4+ T cells from PBMCs. Regarding subset: CD45RA-negative fraction. All receptors come from a man aged 18 to 30 in good health. Some clones in this sample may be carry-over from other donors' samples.

This rearrangement joins TRBV27 to TRBJ2-7; 8 bases line up with TRBD2. Germline V lookup: CDR1 MNHEY, CDR2 SMNVEV (reference sequence). The CDR3 length is 14 residues. V dropped 5 bases and J dropped 6; count of bases not matched to a gene: 9. The DNA of the CDR3 is TGTGCCAGCAGTCCGTCCCGGGGGGGGGCCGAGCAGTACTTC. This gives the protein CASSPSRGGAEQYF.

A remark on this clone: Other DNA sequences in the sample encode the same CDR3. The genes are TRBV5-6 and TRBJ2-2; D possibly corresponds to TRBD2 (6 bases). Trimming pared 0 bases from V and 5 bases from J, leaving 8 bases between. There are 14 residues in the CDR3. In germline, CDR1 is SGHDT, CDR2 YYEEEE. The CDR3 is CASSLVAGTGELFF. DNA for the CDR3: TGTGCCAGCAGCTTGGTCGCGGGGACCGGGGAGCTGTTTTTT. The complete variable domain, with remaining parts taken from reference TRBV5-6 and TRBJ2-2, reads DAGVTQSPTHLIKTRGQQVTLRCSPKSGHDTVSWYQQALGQGPQFIFQYYEEEERQRGNFPDRFSGHQFPNYSSELNVNALLLGDSALYLCASSLVAGTGELFFGEGSRLTVL.

The genes are TRBV5-4 and TRBJ2-1; a weak D match, TRBD1 (5 bases). V was trimmed by 4 bases and J by 6 bases, leaving 8 bases between them. CDR1 SGHNT and CDR2 YYREEE come from the germline V gene (reference sequence). The CDR3 totals 12 residues. The CDR3 DNA is TGTGCCAGCAGCCTACAGGCCAATGAGCAGTTCTTC. It specifies CASSLQANEQFF.

The chain is built from TRBV6-1 and TRBJ1-3, with no clear D. V lost 8 bases to trimming and J lost 2 bases, with 13 bases between them. Germline V CDR1 and CDR2: MNHNS, SASEGT. The CDR3 totals 14 residues. The DNA of the CDR3 is TGTGCCAGCGCCCTTATACCGGCTGGAAACACCATATATTTT. It encodes CASALIPAGNTIYF.

The CDR3: CASSTVSGSGEQYF. In DNA form, the CDR3 reads TGTGCCAGTAGTACAGTTAGCGGGAGTGGCGAGCAGTACTTC. The genes are TRBV19 and TRBJ2-7; 9 nucleotides line up with TRBD2. This CDR3 has 14 residues. The germline V gene encodes CDR1 LNHDA and CDR2 SQIVND (reference sequence). V dropped 4 bases and J dropped 6; count of bases not matched to a gene: 7.

This clone appeared a few times. The chain uses TRBV5-1 and TRBJ2-1; D unresolved. V was trimmed by 0 bases and J by 8 bases, leaving 6 bases between them. The length of the CDR3 is 12 residues. Germline CDR1 SGHRS, CDR2 YFSETQ. CDR3 DNA sequence: TGCGCCAGCAGCTTGGATGCATATGAGCAGTTCTTC. This codes for CASSLDAYEQFF.

The CDR3 DNA sequence: TGTGCCATCAGTCCGAGAGGGACAGGGAGGGGATTGGCCACAGATACGCAGTATTTT. Translated, it gives CAISPRGTGRGLATDTQYF. The V gene is TRBV10-3, the J gene TRBJ2-3; TRBD1 agrees at 9 bases. The CDR3 covers 19 residues. Germline V gives CDR1 ENHRY, CDR2 SYGVKD. V lost 5 bases to trimming and J lost 2 bases; unmatched junction nucleotides: 17.

CDR3 amino acids: CASSLQVITEAFF. CDR3 in DNA: TGTGCCAGCAGCTTGCAGGTGATAACTGAAGCTTTCTTT. The chain uses TRBV7-9 and TRBJ1-1; D is undetermined. The CDR3 runs 13 residues. The V gene lost 3 bases and the J gene lost 5 bases, with 10 bases spanning the gap. Germline V gives CDR1 SEHNR, CDR2 FQNEAQ (reference sequence).

The gene calls are TRBV5-1 and TRBJ2-6; 7 bases map to TRBD1. Germline CDR1 SGHRS, CDR2 YFSETQ. Trimming cost V 3 bases and J 2 bases; bases outside gene matches: 5. The CDR3 runs to 16 residues. The CDR3, as DNA: TGCGCCAGCAGCTCTCCCGACAGGGCTGGGGCCAACGTCCTGACTTTC. Translated: CASSSPDRAGANVLTF.

CDR3 nucleotide sequence: TGTGCCAGCAGCCAAACCCAGGGGGTCTCTGAAGCTTTCTTT. It is translated as CASSQTQGVSEAFF. V and J are TRBV7-9 and TRBJ1-1; 7 bases match TRBD1. In germline, CDR1 is SEHNR, CDR2 FQNEAQ (reference sequence). V shed 5 bases and J 6 bases; nucleotides not matched to a gene: 9. The CDR3 is 14 residues long.

V gene TRBV7-2 combines with J gene TRBJ1-2, with D uncertain. Trimming took 5 bases from V and 7 from J, leaving 11 bases between them. CDR3 length: 12 amino acids. Germline V gives CDR1 SGHTA, CDR2 FQGNSA. CDR3 in amino acids: CASSKKAGGYTF. CDR3 DNA sequence: TGTGCCAGCAGCAAAAAGGCGGGTGGCTACACCTTC.

This clone was seen ten or more times. The chain joins TRBV28 to TRBJ2-5; no clear D gene. Judging by the DNA end, TRBJ2-7 fits better; the J call may be wrong. Looked up from germline, CDR1 is MDHEN and CDR2 is SYDVKM. The CDR3 length is 12 residues. The CDR3: CASSPPFYEQYF. The CDR3 DNA is TGTGCCAGCAGTCCCCCCTTCTACGAGCAGTACTTC.

The gene calls are TRBV6-1 and TRBJ2-7; no firm D call. The germline gives CDR1 MNHNS, CDR2 SASEGT. CDR3 length equals 11 residues. Trimming cost V 6 bases and J 1 base, with 4 bases left between them. CDR3 DNA sequence: TGTGCCAGCAGCCAATCCTACGAGCAGTACTTC. It is translated as CASSQSYEQYF.

The chain is built from TRBV29-1 and TRBJ1-1, with a possible D match to TRBD1 (6 bases). The CDR3 length is 13 residues. Per germline, CDR1 SQVTM and CDR2 ANQGSEA. V dropped 4 bases and J dropped 3 bases, with 12 bases sitting between them. The DNA of the CDR3 is TGCAGCGTTGCGACAGGCGACTACACTGAAGCTTTCTTT. This codes for CSVATGDYTEAFF.

This rearrangement joins TRBV6-1 to TRBJ1-3; D is unresolved. The length of the CDR3 is 15 residues. Germline-derived CDR1 and CDR2 are MNHNS and SASEGT. Trimming stripped 2 bases from V and 0 bases from J, with 8 bases between. For the CDR3, the DNA is TGTGCCAGCAGTGAATGGCTCAGCTCTGGAAACACCATATATTTT. Its translation is CASSEWLSSGNTIYF.

J is TRBJ1-2 and V is TRBV25-1; D may be TRBD1 (6 bases). The germline V and J ends were trimmed by 2 bases and 4 bases, with 11 bases remaining between them. Germline lookup yields CDR1 MGHDK and CDR2 SYGVNS. This CDR3 region has 14 residues. CDR3 residues: CASSEAGGFYGYTF. CDR3 DNA sequence: TGTGCCAGCAGTGAAGCTGGGGGCTTCTATGGCTACACCTTC.

A single count supports this clone. The V gene is TRBV5-1, the J gene TRBJ2-3; TRBD2 aligns across 14 bases. CDR1 SGHRS and CDR2 YFSETQ come from the germline V gene. V gave up 4 bases and J gave up 1 base; unmatched junction bases: 14. The CDR3 is made up of 20 amino acids. In DNA, the CDR3 is TGCGCCAGCAGCCGGGGACTAGCGGGAGAGTATTGGAGTCGCACAGATACGCAGTATTTT. Protein product: CASSRGLAGEYWSRTDTQYF.

The J gene is TRBJ1-5, the V gene TRBV6-1, with 7 positions matching TRBD1. This CDR3 is 15 amino acids long. Germline V gene sequence: CDR1 MNHNS, CDR2 SASEGT. V shed 3 bases, J shed 7 bases, and the junction held 9 bases outside the gene matches. The CDR3 protein is CASSDRDSRRQPQHF. The DNA for the CDR3 is TGTGCCAGCAGTGACCGGGACAGTCGAAGGCAGCCCCAGCATTTT.

Remarks on this clone: A read error is possible here, since a much larger clone lies one base away. Different DNA sequences within this sample yield the same CDR3. The rearrangement joins TRBV7-2 to TRBJ2-3, with 7 bases lining up with TRBD2. The V gene end was trimmed by 0 bases and the J gene end by 5 bases; junction bases not matched to a gene: 5. Per the germline V gene, CDR1 is SGHTA and CDR2 is FQGNSA. This CDR3 comprises 15 residues. CDR3 region: CASSLAGGPGDTQYF. As DNA, the CDR3 is TGTGCCAGCAGCTTAGCGGGAGGGCCGGGAGATACGCAGTATTTT.

The chain combines TRBV2 with TRBJ2-3, with 9 bases lining up with TRBD2. J was trimmed by 4 bases and V by 2 bases; bases with no gene match: 4. This CDR3 is built from 15 residues. Germline assignment: CDR1 SNHLY and CDR2 FYNNEI. CDR3 residues: CASSESLAGPDTQYF. The CDR3 region has the DNA TGTGCCAGCAGTGAAAGTCTAGCGGGACCAGATACGCAGTATTTT.

The chain is built from TRBV28 and TRBJ1-2; D call uncertain. The germline V gene has CDR1 MDHEN and CDR2 SYDVKM. This CDR3 contains 13 residues. Trimming removed 4 bases at V and 4 bases at J, with 10 bases between. The DNA of the CDR3 is TGTGCCAGCAGTTCGGGGTTCAGCTATGGCTACACCTTC. Protein sequence: CASSSGFSYGYTF.

The gene calls are TRBV4-2 and TRBJ2-2; 10 nucleotides match TRBD2. The CDR3 covers 17 residues. Per germline, CDR1 LGHNA and CDR2 YNFKEQ. V was clipped by 4 bases and J by 6 bases; unmatched bases: 11. CDR3 region: CASSPSFGAGGAGELFF. CDR3 nucleotides: TGTGCCAGCAGCCCATCCTTCGGAGCGGGAGGGGCCGGGGAGCTGTTTTTT.

This chain connects TRBV7-8 to TRBJ1-5; D gene uncertain. The CDR3 length is 14 residues. Germline CDR1 reads SGHVS; CDR2 reads FQNEAQ. V was cut by 2 bases and J by 0 bases, with 5 bases left in between. CDR3 nucleotide sequence: TGTGCCAGCAGCTTAACTCTTAGCAATCAGCCCCAGCATTTT. Translation: CASSLTLSNQPQHF.

The sample holds one count of this clone. Other DNA sequences in this specimen translate into the identical CDR3. The chain links TRBV7-3 to TRBJ1-1; unclear D gene. The V end was cut by 5 bases, the J end by 0 bases, with 7 bases between. There are 13 residues in the CDR3. From germline, CDR1 is SGHTA and CDR2 FQGTGA. The CDR3 reads CASSLSLNTEAFF. For the CDR3, the DNA is TGTGCCAGCAGCCTTAGCCTGAACACTGAAGCTTTCTTT.

Remarks on this clone: The sample carries other DNA sequences with the same CDR3. V is TRBV5-1 and J is TRBJ1-2; perhaps TRBD1 as D (6 bases). V gave up 3 bases and J gave up 3 bases, with 9 bases separating them. Per the germline V gene, CDR1 is SGHRS and CDR2 is YFSETQ. This CDR3 is built from 13 residues. CDR3 DNA sequence: TGCGCCAGCAGCTCACAGGGAGACTATGGCTACACCTTC. Translating it yields CASSSQGDYGYTF. The complete variable domain, with remaining parts taken from reference TRBV5-1 and TRBJ1-2, reads KAGVTQTPRYLIKTRGQQVTLSCSPISGHRSVSWYQQTPGQGLQFLFEYFSETQRNKGNFPGRFSGRQFSNSRSEMNVSTLELGDSALYLCASSSQGDYGYTFGSGTRLTVV.

The rearrangement links TRBV19 to TRBJ2-1; 9 bases are shared with TRBD2. The CDR3 consists of 14 residues. CDR1 is LNHDA, CDR2 SQIVND, per germline (reference sequence). V was clipped by 5 bases and J by 10 bases; unmatched bases: 9. The CDR3 region is CASSGLAIAREQFF. CDR3 DNA: TGTGCCAGTAGTGGACTAGCGATTGCTAGAGAGCAGTTCTTC.

The genes are TRBV19 and TRBJ2-3; TRBD2 agrees at 12 bases. Germline V gives CDR1 LNHDA, CDR2 SQIVND (reference sequence). The V gene end was trimmed by 3 bases and the J gene end by 1 base; junction bases not matched to a gene: 8. CDR3 length: 18 amino acids. CDR3 loop: CASSILHRLAGGTDTQYF. DNA of the CDR3: TGTGCCAGTAGTATTCTTCACCGACTAGCGGGAGGCACAGATACGCAGTATTTT.

The rearrangement uses TRBV19 and TRBJ2-7; 11 positions match TRBD2. The CDR3 loop spans 17 amino acids. CDR1 is LNHDA and CDR2 is SQIVND in the germline V gene (reference sequence). V trimming: 6 bases; J trimming: 3 bases; junction bases outside the gene matches: 13. The CDR3 DNA reads TGTGCCAGTAGCTCAAATGGGAGGACTAGCGGGCGCTACGAGCAGTACTTC. Its translation: CASSSNGRTSGRYEQYF.